This passage covers 24 T cell receptor beta chains from one sample sequenced in a study of blood T cell repertoires in COVID-19. The repertoire was sequenced with immunoSEQ multiplex PCR; TCRdb's copy has only in-frame clones and lacks some. The sample records around 350,000 clones, around 90% being singletons. Sequenced sample: peripheral blood. These receptors were collected from a human donor in a cohort sampled during active COVID-19.

The rearrangement joins TRBV15 to TRBJ1-2, with D unresolved. The germline V and J ends were trimmed by 3 bases and 0 bases, with 11 bases remaining between them. This CDR3 is built from 15 residues. Germline CDR1 LNHNV, CDR2 YYDKDF (reference sequence). CDR3 coding DNA: TGTGCCACCAGCAGTTACACGCCAGCTAACTATGGCTACACCTTC. As protein: CATSSYTPANYGYTF.

Here the CDR3 reads CASSLGSSYNSPLHF. As DNA, the CDR3 is TGTGCCAGCAGCTTGGGCAGCTCCTATAATTCACCCCTCCACTTT. The gene calls are TRBV5-4 and TRBJ1-6; D is undetermined. CDR3 length equals 15 residues. V lost 0 bases, J lost 0 bases, and 4 bases lay in between. Germline V gene lookup returns CDR1 SGHNT and CDR2 YYREEE (reference sequence).

This clone was detected only a few times. The rearrangement uses TRBV6-4 and TRBJ2-3, with a tentative D call TRBD2 (5 bases). Germline loops: CDR1 MRHNA, CDR2 SNTAGT. The CDR3 spans 13 residues. V was cut by 3 bases and J by 9 bases, with 13 bases left in between. The DNA of the CDR3 is TGTGCCAGCAGTGAAGGACTGGGAAGAACGCAGTATTTT. It specifies CASSEGLGRTQYF.

The count of this clone is one. This chain links TRBV19 with TRBJ1-3; possible D gene TRBD1, 6 bases. This CDR3 comprises 15 residues. The germline gives CDR1 LNHDA, CDR2 SQIVND (reference sequence). With 6 bases removed from V and 0 bases from J, the gap between germline ends came to 12 bases. DNA for the CDR3: TGTGCCAGTAGACCCACAGGGAGCTCTGGAAACACCATATATTTT. Amino acids: CASRPTGSSGNTIYF.

This CDR3 reads CASSFPGGTEAFF. Here the CDR3 DNA reads TGTGCCAGCAGTTTCCCCGGGGGCACTGAAGCTTTCTTT. The chain is built from TRBV6-1 and TRBJ1-1; D perhaps matches TRBD1 (5 bases). The V end lost 5 bases, the J end lost 4 bases, and 11 bases lay between the germline ends. Per germline, CDR1 MNHNS and CDR2 SASEGT. The CDR3 extends over 13 amino acids.

The rearrangement joins TRBV10-2 to TRBJ2-1, with TRBD2 matching over 8 bases. The V and J ends lost 7 bases and 0 bases, in that order; junction bases with no gene match: 11. Germline V gene sequence: CDR1 WSHSY, CDR2 SAAADI. This CDR3 contains 17 residues. This CDR3 is CASTRSRREASYNEQFF. CDR3 coding DNA: TGCGCCAGCACCCGATCGAGGCGGGAGGCCTCCTACAATGAGCAGTTCTTC.

The chain couples TRBV10-3 to TRBJ1-1; no clear D gene. From germline, CDR1 is ENHRY and CDR2 SYGVKD. V lost 4 bases and J lost 3, with 12 bases in between. CDR3 length equals 14 residues. Here the CDR3 reads CAISAYREDTEAFF. The CDR3 nucleotides read TGTGCCATCAGTGCCTACCGGGAGGACACTGAAGCTTTCTTT.

This clone was seen just once. Other DNA sequences in the same sample also yield this CDR3. This chain links TRBV19 with TRBJ2-2; the D is unclear. The V gene lost 2 bases and the J gene lost 2 bases, with 6 bases spanning the gap. CDR3 size: 14 residues. Germline loops: CDR1 LNHDA, CDR2 SQIVND (reference sequence). CDR3: CASSILRNTGELFF. DNA for the CDR3: TGTGCCAGTAGTATACTAAGAAACACCGGGGAGCTGTTTTTT. The variable domain in full, completed from reference TRBV19 and TRBJ2-2, reads DGGITQSPKYLFRKEGQNVTLSCEQNLNHDAMYWYRQDPGQGLRLIYYSQIVNDFQKGDIAEGYSVSREKKESFPLTVTSAQKNPTAFYLCASSILRNTGELFFGEGSRLTVL.

The chain carries TRBV19 and TRBJ2-2; the D gene is possibly TRBD1 (6 bases). The CDR3 consists of 17 residues. The V gene's germline CDR1 is LNHDA and CDR2 SQIVND (reference sequence). V was clipped by 7 bases and J by 0 bases, with 18 bases between them. The CDR3 nucleotides read TGTGCCAGTAATAACCGTGCCGGGACACCGAACACCGGGGAGCTGTTTTTT. Its protein is CASNNRAGTPNTGELFF.

The chain links TRBV27 to TRBJ1-6, with D unresolved. V gave up 6 bases and J gave up 8 bases, with 14 bases separating them. The CDR3 spans 14 residues. Germline V gene data show CDR1 as MNHEY and CDR2 as SMNVEV (reference sequence). CDR3 sequence (DNA): TGTGCCAGCAGGGCACGAGGGATAGATTCACCCCTCCACTTT. It codes for CASRARGIDSPLHF.

This clone was seen only once. The chain links TRBV6-6 to TRBJ2-1; D may be TRBD1 (6 bases). This CDR3 comprises 16 residues. Germline loops: CDR1 MNHNY, CDR2 SVGAGI (reference sequence). The ends were cut back, 6 bases at V and 6 bases at J, with 21 bases in the middle. CDR3 protein: CASRNRVQVKRNEQFF. The CDR3 DNA is TGTGCCAGCAGAAACAGGGTCCAGGTCAAGCGCAATGAGCAGTTCTTC.

The rearrangement uses TRBV18 and TRBJ1-5; D not resolved. This CDR3 region has 12 residues. V dropped 8 bases and J dropped 1 base, with 6 bases sitting between them. Germline V gene data show CDR1 as KGHSH and CDR2 as LQKENI. CDR3 in DNA: TGTGCCAGCGGAGGGAGCAATCAGCCCCAGCATTTT. This gives the protein CASGGSNQPQHF.

The chain joins TRBV6-5 to TRBJ1-4; unclear D gene. Germline V gives CDR1 MNHEY, CDR2 SVGAGI. Trimming removed 5 bases at V and 3 bases at J, with 10 bases between. The CDR3 sequence is 14 residues long. The CDR3 bases are TGTGCCAGCAGTACCCGGGATCCTAATGAAAAACTGTTTTTT. Protein: CASSTRDPNEKLFF.

The rearrangement uses TRBV19 and TRBJ2-5; 10 bases match TRBD2. The CDR3 length is 15 residues. Germline values: CDR1 LNHDA, CDR2 SQIVND (reference sequence). Trimming took 9 bases from V and 2 from J; bases not matched to a gene: 9. CDR3 DNA sequence: TGTGCCAGCCTCCCTAGCGGGAGATCTCAAGAGACCCAGTACTTC. Its translation: CASLPSGRSQETQYF.

The chain recombines TRBV20-1 with TRBJ1-5; 9 nucleotides align to TRBD1. Trimming at V came to 3 bases and at J to 5 bases, leaving 14 bases not matched to a gene. This CDR3 spans 17 amino acids. CDR1 DFQATT and CDR2 SNEGSKA come from the germline V gene (reference sequence). CDR3 sequence: CSASLSRGTGFDQPQHF. The CDR3 bases are TGCAGTGCTAGTTTGTCTCGTGGGACAGGGTTTGATCAGCCCCAGCATTTT.

This clone has a handful of counts. CDR3: CASSLDGWSTEAFF. Here the CDR3 DNA reads TGTGCCAGCAGCTTAGACGGGTGGAGCACTGAAGCTTTCTTT. The chain combines TRBV7-2 with TRBJ1-1, with D unresolved. Germline V lookup: CDR1 SGHTA, CDR2 FQGNSA. V dropped 1 base and J dropped 4 bases, with 10 bases sitting between them. The CDR3 loop spans 14 amino acids.

In its sample, this clone was seen a few times. V is TRBV29-1 and J is TRBJ1-1, with a possible D match to TRBD1 (5 bases). CDR3 size: 14 residues. V was pared by 3 bases and J by 0 bases, with 11 bases between. The germline V gene encodes CDR1 SQVTM and CDR2 ANQGSEA. The CDR3 here is CSVDKGYMNTEAFF. The CDR3 nucleotides are TGCAGCGTTGACAAGGGGTACATGAACACTGAAGCTTTCTTT.

With respect to this clone: Other nucleotide sequences from this sample produce the same CDR3. This rearrangement joins TRBV7-9 to TRBJ2-5; possibly TRBD2 for D (6 bases). The V end lost 1 base, the J end lost 1 base, and 7 bases lay between the germline ends. In germline, CDR1 is SEHNR, CDR2 FQNEAQ (reference sequence). This CDR3 spans 14 amino acids. CDR3 protein: CASSLGGLQETQYF. The CDR3 DNA reads as TGTGCCAGCAGCTTAGGGGGACTCCAAGAGACCCAGTACTTC. The entire variable domain, with the rest obtained from reference TRBV7-9 and TRBJ2-5, is as follows: DTGVSQNPRHKITKRGQNVTFRCDPISEHNRLYWYRQTLGQGPEFLTYFQNEAQLEKSRLLSDRFSAERPKGSFSTLEIQRTEQGDSAMYLCASSLGGLQETQYFGPGTRLLVL.

This chain links TRBV15 with TRBJ2-5, with D hard to call. CDR1 is LNHNV and CDR2 is YYDKDF in the germline V gene (reference sequence). V gave up 0 bases and J gave up 5 bases, with 13 bases separating them. The CDR3 runs to 15 residues. Written as DNA, the CDR3 is TGTGCCACCAGCAGAGATTCCGTGGTTGCGGAGACCCAGTACTTC. Protein product: CATSRDSVVAETQYF.

This sequence joins TRBV6-5 and TRBJ2-7; D perhaps matches TRBD2 (8 bases). CDR1 and CDR2 (germline): MNHEY, SVGAGI. Between the trimmed V and J ends, which lost 10 bases and 2 bases, there was a span of 15 bases. The CDR3 runs to 13 residues. The CDR3 bases are TGTGCCACCGGGAGGGGGCCGCCCTACGAGCAGTACTTC. Protein product: CATGRGPPYEQYF.

The rearrangement joins TRBV10-3 to TRBJ2-5; 8 bases agree with TRBD2. Germline CDR1 and CDR2: ENHRY and SYGVKD. The ends lost 8 bases at V and 2 bases at J; junction bases unmatched: 10. The CDR3 covers 15 residues. This CDR3 reads CAIEGERGNQETQYF. CDR3 DNA: TGTGCCATCGAAGGCGAGCGGGGGAATCAAGAGACCCAGTACTTC.

The rearrangement joins TRBV28 to TRBJ2-2; 8 bases fit TRBD1. In germline, CDR1 is MDHEN, CDR2 SYDVKM. CDR3 length: 14 amino acids. With 6 bases clipped from V and 4 bases from J, the junction kept 4 bases outside the gene matches. CDR3 DNA: TGTGCCAGCAGAGACAGGGGCAGCACCGGGGAGCTGTTTTTT. Translating it yields CASRDRGSTGELFF.

This chain links TRBV2 with TRBJ2-6; possible D gene TRBD1, 5 bases. CDR1 SNHLY and CDR2 FYNNEI come from the germline V gene. This CDR3 is built from 17 residues. V was pared by 6 bases and J by 0 bases, with 15 bases between. The CDR3 protein is CASRDQGKSSGANVLTF. The CDR3 nucleotides are TGTGCCAGCAGAGATCAGGGTAAAAGCTCTGGGGCCAACGTCCTGACTTTC. The full variable domain, rest sourced from reference TRBV2 and TRBJ2-6, is EPEVTQTPSHQVTQMGQEVILRCVPISNHLYFYWYRQILGQKVEFLVSFYNNEISEKSEIFDDQFSVERPDGSNFTLKIRSTKLEDSAMYFCASRDQGKSSGANVLTFGAGSRLTVL.

This clone was seen only a few times. J is TRBJ2-1 and V is TRBV12-3 or TRBV12-4; D remains unclear. Between the trimmed V and J ends, which lost 6 bases and 10 bases, there was a span of 13 bases. This CDR3 has 12 amino acids. The CDR3 loop reads CASSIVSSEQFF. The CDR3, as DNA: TGTGCCAGCAGCATAGTCAGTAGCGAGCAGTTCTTC.